Below, 25 T cell receptor beta chains from the same sample are listed, as sequenced in a study of Graves' ophthalmopathy and Graves' hyperthyroidism. For repertoire sequencing, the TCR beta CDR3 regions were amplified from RNA transcripts. The workflow started with a first-round RT-PCR run with HTBI primers and then moved on to a second-round multiplex PCR. TCRdb independently ran MiXCR on the multiplex PCR reads; one entry per CDR3 protein. The table includes some 380,000 distinct CDR3 sequences, 15% detected once. Input material: peripheral blood. These receptors were taken from a young woman with stable Graves' hyperthyroidism.

In this sample, this clonotype turned up a few times. This chain's CDR3 is CASTPGGAGDTEAFF. Written as DNA, the CDR3 is TGTGCCAGCACGCCCGGGGGGGCTGGAGACACTGAAGCTTTCTTT. The gene calls are TRBV28 and TRBJ1-1, with D perhaps matching TRBD1 (6 bases). The CDR3 length is 15 residues. Germline V CDR1 and CDR2: MDHEN, SYDVKM. V was pared by 7 bases and J by 3 bases, with 18 bases between.

A word on this clonotype: A much larger clonotype is one base distant, so this may be a read error. This chain connects TRBV25-1 to TRBJ1-1, with D uncertain. Deletions cut 3 bases from V and 11 bases from J, with 19 bases between. Per germline, CDR1 MGHDK and CDR2 SYGVNS. CDR3 length: 14 residues. The CDR3 sequence: CASSESFEPTTAFF. CDR3 DNA sequence: TGTGCCAGCAGTGAGAGTTTTGAGCCCACGACGGCTTTCTTT.

This clonotype was detected ten times or more. The chain is built from TRBV7-3 and TRBJ2-2, with 7 bases identical to TRBD2. There are 15 residues in the CDR3. V lost 3 bases to trimming and J lost 7 bases; unmatched junction nucleotides: 8. The germline V gene has CDR1 SGHTA and CDR2 FQGTGA. CDR3: CASSLISGDGGELFF. The CDR3 DNA sequence: TGTGCCAGCAGCTTGATCAGCGGGGACGGCGGGGAGCTGTTTTTT.

This clonotype was recorded many times. CDR3 sequence (DNA): TGTGCCAGCAGTCCCGGGACAGCCCCCTACTACGAGCAGTACTTC. Its protein product is CASSPGTAPYYEQYF. This chain joins TRBV9 and TRBJ2-7; TRBD1 matches 7 bases. The CDR3 is 15 residues long. Germline CDR1 SGDLS, CDR2 YYNGEE. The junction had 11 bases not matched to a gene; V was cut back by 5 bases and J by 3 bases.

This clonotype has at least ten counts. This sequence joins TRBV27 and TRBJ1-6, with 10 bases that match TRBD1. The CDR3 runs to 15 residues. Germline V gene data show CDR1 as MNHEY and CDR2 as SMNVEV (reference sequence). The J segment lost 7 bases and the V segment lost 3 bases, leaving 3 bases of the junction unmatched. The CDR3 coding sequence is TGTGCCAGCAGTTTTGGGACAGGGGTAAATTCACCCCTCCACTTT. Encoded protein: CASSFGTGVNSPLHF.

The chain is built from TRBV14 and TRBJ1-6; perhaps TRBD1 as D (6 bases). Germline values: CDR1 SGHDN, CDR2 FVKESK. Deletions cut 3 bases from V and 2 bases from J, with 8 bases between. This CDR3 comprises 15 residues. This CDR3 is CASSQDRTYNSPLHF. CDR3 coding DNA: TGTGCCAGCAGCCAGGACAGAACCTATAATTCACCCCTCCACTTT. Full variable domain (remainder filled in from reference TRBV14 and TRBJ1-6): EAGVTQFPSHSVIEKGQTVTLRCDPISGHDNLYWYRRVMGKEIKFLLHFVKESKQDESGMPNNRFLAERTGGTYSTLKVQPAELEDSGVYFCASSQDRTYNSPLHFGNGTRLTVT.

This clonotype has ten or more counts. The chain carries TRBV12-3 or TRBV12-4 and TRBJ2-7, with TRBD2 identical over 10 bases. This CDR3 has 14 residues. V dropped 3 bases and J dropped 3; count of bases not matched to a gene: 2. The CDR3 reads CASSFSGGHYEQYF. In DNA form, the CDR3 reads TGTGCCAGCAGTTTTAGCGGGGGGCACTACGAGCAGTACTTC.

This clonotype was counted ten times or more. The chain recombines TRBV5-1 with TRBJ1-2, with 7 bases matching TRBD1. Trimming cost V 4 bases and J 5 bases; bases outside gene matches: 23. This CDR3 spans 19 amino acids. The germline V gene has CDR1 SGHRS and CDR2 YFSETQ. The CDR3 sequence: CASSARGTVSAIGPYGYTF. The CDR3 DNA sequence: TGCGCCAGCAGCGCCCGGGGGACAGTTTCAGCTATCGGACCTTATGGCTACACCTTC.

There are many counts of this clonotype. CDR3 DNA: TGTGCCAGCAGGGAGAGGTTGGGGGACACTGAAGCTTTCTTT. Protein: CASRERLGDTEAFF. The genes are TRBV2 and TRBJ1-1; D might be TRBD1 (5 bases). Looked up from germline, CDR1 is SNHLY and CDR2 is FYNNEI. V lost 6 bases and J lost 3, with 14 bases in between. The CDR3 has 14 residues.

This clonotype was counted ten times or more. The genes are TRBV11-3 and TRBJ1-1; D not resolved. This CDR3 has 14 residues. CDR1 and CDR2 (germline): SGHNT, YENEEA. Trimming removed 0 bases from V and 1 base from J, with 6 bases in between. The CDR3 DNA sequence: TGTGCCAGCAGCTTAGATCCTGGGAACACTGAAGCTTTCTTT. Its protein product is CASSLDPGNTEAFF.

This clonotype has a count of ten or more. The V gene is TRBV3-1, the J gene TRBJ1-6, with D perhaps TRBD1 (6 bases). The V and J ends lost 1 base and 7 bases respectively, with 11 bases between them. Germline CDR1 and CDR2: LGHDT and YNNKEL (reference sequence). CDR3 length: 15 amino acids. The CDR3 loop is CASSQVFRGNSPLHF. The CDR3 coding sequence is TGTGCCAGCAGCCAAGTCTTCAGGGGAAATTCACCCCTCCACTTT.

In its sample, this clonotype was seen a few times. The chain joins TRBV5-6 to TRBJ1-3; 7 nucleotides align to TRBD1. The CDR3 has 16 residues. Unmatched junction bases numbered 3, after V lost 0 bases and J lost 0 bases. In germline, CDR1 is SGHDT, CDR2 YYEEEE. Here the CDR3 DNA reads TGTGCCAGCAGCTTGGAGGACAGGATCTCTGGAAACACCATATATTTT. As protein: CASSLEDRISGNTIYF.

This clonotype was found many times. For the CDR3, the DNA is TGTGCCAGCAGCTTAACCCTTAGGGTTTTCCGGAACTATGGCTACACCTTC. It specifies CASSLTLRVFRNYGYTF. The genes are TRBV7-3 and TRBJ1-2; D is ambiguous. This CDR3 comprises 17 residues. CDR1 and CDR2 (germline): SGHTA, FQGTGA. Deletions cut 0 bases from V and 2 bases from J, with 16 bases between.

Of note for this clonotype: This is likely a read error, given that the CDR3 carries no conserved phenylalanine or tryptophan at its end. No DNA is shown, since the ends of the CDR3 on it are uncertain; the CDR3 is the one TCRdb lists. This CDR3 is CASSPKGQGAVRI. The chain links TRBV18 to TRBJ1-2; the table's TRBD1 call for D was not verified on the DNA. In germline, CDR1 is KGHSH, CDR2 LQKENI. The CDR3 extends over 13 residues, inclusive of both ends.

This clonotype was picked up many times. This chain links TRBV6-5 with TRBJ1-2; no definite D call. Trimming removed 0 bases from V and 6 bases from J, with 8 bases in between. The germline V gene encodes CDR1 MNHEY and CDR2 SVGAGI. The CDR3 covers 13 residues. The CDR3 protein is CASSYSNGNGYTF. CDR3 DNA: TGTGCCAGCAGTTACTCGAACGGGAATGGCTACACCTTC.

This clonotype was detected many times. The chain recombines TRBV6-5 with TRBJ1-1; D is unresolved. Deletions cut 7 bases from V and 1 base from J, with 7 bases between. The germline CDR1 and CDR2 sequences are MNHEY and SVGAGI. CDR3 length equals 12 residues. The CDR3 sequence: CASKSRNTEAFF. Here the CDR3 DNA reads TGTGCCAGCAAGAGTAGGAACACTGAAGCTTTCTTT.

This clonotype was counted at least ten times. The V and J genes are TRBV7-2 and TRBJ1-5; no firm D call. V was clipped by 2 bases and J by 6 bases, with 5 bases between them. The CDR3 loop spans 12 amino acids. Germline CDR1 SGHTA, CDR2 FQGNSA. The chain's CDR3 is CASSLFGQPQHF. CDR3 DNA: TGTGCCAGCAGCTTATTCGGTCAGCCCCAGCATTTT.

This clonotype was seen ten or more times. DNA of the CDR3: TGTGCCAGCAGTTTAGAGTATCAACCATCCTACGAGCAGTACTTC. Translating it yields CASSLEYQPSYEQYF. The chain has TRBV27 and TRBJ2-7; D not resolved. This CDR3 region has 15 residues. The V and J ends lost 2 bases and 1 base respectively, with 12 bases between them. Per germline, CDR1 MNHEY and CDR2 SMNVEV (reference sequence).

In its sample, this clonotype was seen once. The V call is TRBV12-3 or TRBV12-4, the J call TRBJ1-1; TRBD1 matches at 8 bases. J was trimmed by 4 bases and V by 1 base; bases with no gene match: 2. CDR3 length: 14 amino acids. Here the CDR3 reads CASSLDTGGTEAFF. CDR3 DNA sequence: TGTGCCAGCAGTTTAGACACAGGGGGCACTGAAGCTTTCTTT.

This clonotype was counted many times. The rearrangement uses TRBV7-9 and TRBJ1-1; 11 nucleotides agree with TRBD1. Looked up from germline, CDR1 is SEHNR and CDR2 is FQNEAQ (reference sequence). The junction had 5 bases not matched to a gene; V was cut back by 5 bases and J by 3 bases. CDR3 length equals 15 residues. For the CDR3, the DNA is TGTGCCAGCAGCCGGACAGGGGGCATGGACACTGAAGCTTTCTTT. Translation: CASSRTGGMDTEAFF.

This clonotype has ten or more counts. This chain links TRBV12-3 or TRBV12-4 with TRBJ1-1; perhaps TRBD1 as D (6 bases). V dropped 6 bases and J dropped 0 bases, with 14 bases sitting between them. The CDR3 extends over 15 amino acids. The DNA of the CDR3 is TGTGCCAGCAGGCCGGACAGATTTTTGAACACTGAAGCTTTCTTT. Translating it yields CASRPDRFLNTEAFF.

The CDR3 is CASSPRDRGKTQYF. The CDR3 region has the DNA TGTGCCAGCAGCCCAAGGGACAGGGGGAAGACCCAGTACTTC. The rearrangement joins TRBV7-9 to TRBJ2-5; TRBD1 aligns across 11 bases. The CDR3 covers 14 residues. V dropped 5 bases and J dropped 6; count of bases not matched to a gene: 5. The germline V gene has CDR1 SEHNR and CDR2 FQNEAQ (reference sequence).

This clonotype was recorded many times. The germline gene is not matched at one end of the junction; a read error may be the cause. The genes are TRBV12-3 or TRBV12-4 and TRBJ2-4; 8 bases align to TRBD1. The CDR3 has 16 residues. The CDR3 region has the DNA TGTGCCAGCAGTGAGATAGGACAGGGAGTTTTGGACATTAAGTACTTC. Protein sequence: CASSEIGQGVLDIKYF.

To note about this clonotype: The CDR3 end shows no conserved phenylalanine or tryptophan, and so a read error is likely. J is TRBJ2-2 and V is TRBV4-3, with D possibly TRBD1 on 5 matching bases. The CDR3 length is 15 residues. Germline CDR1 reads LGHNA; CDR2 reads YSLEER. V was pared by 5 bases and J by 4 bases, with 14 bases between. The DNA of the CDR3 is TGCGCCAGCAGCAAAGGGGATATCCCCACCGGGGAGCTGTTTCTT. Translated: CASSKGDIPTGELFL.

This clonotype was seen many times. The rearrangement uses TRBV19 and TRBJ2-5, with no clear D. Germline V CDR1 and CDR2: LNHDA, SQIVND (reference sequence). Trimming left V 3 bases short and J 1 base short, with 12 bases between. The CDR3 is made up of 15 amino acids. CDR3 coding DNA: TGTGCCAGTAGTATGGGTCGGCACTCCCAAGAGACCCAGTACTTC. Translation gives CASSMGRHSQETQYF.